This T cell receptor (beta chain) was sequenced for a study of PD-1 blockade in mismatch repair-deficient tumors. The length of the CDR3 is 16 residues. Germline CDR1 is SGHVS and CDR2 is FNYEAQ. Losses at the gene ends were 0 bases for V and 2 bases for J; bases not matched to a gene: 1. Sequencing was performed with immunoSEQ multiplex PCR; in TCRdb, only in-frame clones are kept and a portion is missing. This repertoire shows about 14,000 clones, roughly 84% found once; its top ten account for approximately 1.7%. This rearrangement joins TRBV7-6 to TRBJ2-1, with 10 bases aligning to TRBD2. This sequence was found in an adult with mismatch repair-deficient cancer. The sample was PBMCs, taken approximately 14 weeks after starting pembrolizumab. CDR3 sequence reads: CASSLAGLAAYNEQFF. The CDR3 DNA reads as TGTGCCAGCAGCTTAGCTGGACTAGCGGCCTACAATGAGCAGTTCTTC. Full variable domain (rest looked up from reference TRBV7-6 and TRBJ2-1): GAGVSQSPRYKVTKRGQDVALRCDPISGHVSLYWYRQALGQGPEFLTYFNYEAQQDKSGLPNDRFSAERPEGSISTLTIQRTEQRDSAMYRCASSLAGLAAYNEQFFGPGTRLTVL.